Here is one T cell receptor beta chain with its context. Per the study methods: The authors estimated nucleated cell counts from reference gene primer amplification. Libraries were prepared by immunoSEQ multiplex PCR; TCRdb keeps only in-frame clonotypes and omits some of them. The DNA gave D and trimming, while V, J and clone size come from that table. The data show around 250,000 clones, 80% to 85% seen once. The CDR3 is 16 amino acids. Germline CDR1 LGHDT, CDR2 YNNKEL (reference sequence). The V gene end was trimmed by 5 bases and the J gene end by 1 base; junction bases not matched to a gene: 9. This sample was included in a study of blood T cell repertoires in COVID-19. At the level of the study: PBMCs, B-cell-depleted T cells, or T cells were the source of the cDNA or gDNA that made up the material.

The chain is built from TRBV3-1 (or the pseudogene TRBV3-2) and TRBJ2-7, with 9 nucleotides matching TRBD2. This sequence originates from a woman between 18 and 29 years old with acute or convalescent COVID-19. Specimen: peripheral blood. The CDR3 here is CASSGSWTSASYEQYF. The CDR3 nucleotides read TGTGCCAGCAGCGGAAGCTGGACTAGCGCTTCCTACGAGCAGTACTTC.